The rows below give T cell receptor beta chains drawn from one sample of a study of T cells after posttransplantation cyclophosphamide. Using immunoSEQ multiplex PCR, the repertoire was profiled, and TCRdb retains in-frame clones only, with some absent. The repertoire includes approximately 22,000 clones, under 85% of them detected once, and about 0.61% sits in the top ten. Sequenced input: memory CD4+ T cells sorted from PBMCs. The receptors were sampled from a woman aged 55-70 years in good health, CMV-negative, and a related stem cell transplant donor. CDR3s include the opening cysteine and the closing phenylalanine or tryptophan. Each record gives: clone size, D gene, J gene, V gene, CDR3 protein, CDR3 DNA. The D gene is left open where the match is weak. The listing skips clone size in some rows; elsewhere it reads once, few, many or a size class.

-,-,TRBJ1-5,TRBV30,CAWRPGGENQPQHF,TGTGCCTGGAGGCCCGGAGGGGAAAATCAGCCCCAGCATTTT
few,-,TRBJ1-3,TRBV7-2,CASSPLSGNTIYF,TGTGCCAGCAGCCCCCTCTCTGGAAACACCATATATTTT
-,TRBD1,TRBJ2-5,TRBV29-1,CSVRQGGGETQYF,TGCAGCGTAAGACAGGGTGGGGGAGAGACCCAGTACTTC
few,-,TRBJ1-1,TRBV30,CAWSPGQKAFF,TGTGCCTGGTCTCCGGGACAAAAAGCTTTCTTT
-,TRBD1,TRBJ2-7,TRBV6-5,CASSRAGTGATEQYF,TGTGCCAGCAGCCGCGCCGGGACAGGGGCGACCGAGCAGTACTTC
-,-,TRBJ1-2,TRBV23-1,CASSQPEYGYTF,TGCGCCAGCAGTCAACCAGAATATGGCTACACCTTC
-,TRBD1,TRBJ2-7,TRBV4-1,CASSLSGQGREQYF,TGCGCCAGCAGTCTATCGGGACAGGGGCGCGAGCAGTACTTC
few,-,TRBJ1-1,TRBV5-1,CASTPGGLPTEAFF,TGCGCCAGCACCCCGGGAGGACTCCCAACGGAAGCTTTCTTT
-,-,TRBJ1-2,TRBV21-1,CASSKGSRGPAPGYTF,TGTGCCAGCAGCAAAGGGAGCAGGGGCCCAGCGCCTGGCTACACCTTC
-,-,TRBJ2-5,TRBV2,CATTLEEVKTQYF,TGTGCCACCACACTAGAGGAGGTAAAGACCCAGTACTTC
-,TRBD2,TRBJ2-1,TRBV19,CASSSQPTSGPNNEQFF,TGTGCCAGTAGTTCCCAACCGACTAGCGGGCCGAACAATGAGCAGTTCTTC
-,TRBD1,TRBJ2-7,TRBV9,CASSTDRVSPEQYF,TGTGCCAGCAGCACAGACAGGGTTTCCCCCGAGCAGTACTTC
-,TRBD2,TRBJ2-7,TRBV27,CASSFSGASGTYEQYF,TGTGCCAGCAGTTTTTCCGGGGCTAGCGGAACCTACGAGCAGTACTTC
-,TRBD1,TRBJ2-3,TRBV19,CASTPGQGFSSTDTQYF,TGTGCCAGTACCCCGGGACAGGGTTTTTCTAGCACAGATACGCAGTATTTT
-,TRBD1,TRBJ1-6,TRBV7-2,CASRDRVGSPLHF,TGTGCCAGCAGGGACAGGGTCGGTTCACCCCTCCACTTT
once,TRBD1,TRBJ2-1,TRBV28,CASSPRRGQGNYEQFF,TGTGCCAGCAGTCCCCGCCGGGGACAGGGGAACTATGAGCAGTTCTTC
-,-,TRBJ1-3,TRBV6-5,CASYEGASGNTIYF,TGTGCCAGCTATGAGGGAGCCTCTGGAAACACCATATATTTT
-,TRBD1,TRBJ1-4,TRBV30,CAWSVNRGNEKLFF,TGTGCCTGGAGTGTGAACAGGGGTAATGAAAAACTGTTTTTT
-,-,TRBJ2-3,TRBV6-5,CASSSPHEAQYF,TGTGCCAGCAGTTCACCACACGAGGCGCAGTATTTT
few,TRBD2,TRBJ2-7,TRBV5-6,CASSFSGGSDEQYF,TGTGCCAGCAGCTTTAGCGGGGGAAGTGACGAGCAGTACTTC
once,-,TRBJ1-6,TRBV29-1,CSVTQGGNSPLHF,TGCAGCGTCACGCAGGGTGGCAATTCACCCCTCCACTTT
-,-,TRBJ1-2,TRBV7-9,CASSLAGLYGYTF,TGTGCCAGCAGCTTAGCCGGACTGTATGGCTACACCTTC
few,-,TRBJ1-2,TRBV27,CASKGGLRSGYTF,TGTGCCAGCAAGGGGGGGCTTCGGAGTGGCTACACCTTC
-,-,TRBJ1-2,TRBV9,CASSVDAGTYGYTF,TGTGCCAGCAGCGTAGATGCAGGGACTTATGGCTACACCTTC
once,TRBD2,TRBJ2-7,TRBV7-9,CASSLGLAGTEQYF,TGTGCCAGCAGCTTAGGACTAGCGGGCACCGAGCAGTACTTC
-,-,TRBJ2-3,TRBV6-4,CASSPQTGNTDTQYF,TGTGCCAGCAGCCCTCAGACGGGGAATACAGATACGCAGTATTTT
-,-,TRBJ2-3,TRBV7-2,CASSPGSRDTQYF,TGTGCCAGCAGCCCCGGGTCACGGGATACGCAGTATTTT
few,-,TRBJ2-3,TRBV7-2,CASSLVGGNTQYF,TGTGCCAGCAGCTTAGTGGGGGGAAATACGCAGTATTTT
-,-,TRBJ2-7,TRBV10-2,CASGWRQSSYEQYF,TGCGCCAGCGGGTGGCGGCAGAGCTCCTACGAGCAGTACTTC
-,-,TRBJ1-2,TRBV15,CATSRGGMGQLGYTF,TGTGCCACCAGCAGAGGTGGGATGGGGCAGCTTGGCTACACCTTC
once,-,TRBJ1-2,TRBV4-3,CASSQAGAGVYGYTF,TGCGCCAGCAGCCAAGCTGGGGCAGGGGTCTATGGCTACACCTTC
few,-,TRBJ2-3,TRBV18,CASSPPTGITDTQYF,TGTGCCAGCTCACCACCGACAGGTATTACAGATACGCAGTATTTT
-,-,TRBJ1-1,TRBV5-1,CASSLGSPRGTEAFF,TGCGCCAGCAGCTTGGGGTCTCCTAGGGGAACTGAAGCTTTCTTT
-,-,TRBJ1-5,TRBV28,CASSPRSYRASVKPSQHF,TGTGCCAGCAGTCCTCGGTCTTACAGGGCGAGTGTTAAGCCATCCCAGCATTTT
few,-,TRBJ2-7,TRBV28,CASSSLRTVQYF,TGTGCCAGCAGCTCTCTCCGGACAGTGCAGTACTTC
-,-,TRBJ1-5,TRBV2,CASRYLGGTNQPQHF,TGTGCCAGCAGATACCTGGGGGGAACGAATCAGCCCCAGCATTTT
-,TRBD1,TRBJ2-1,TRBV4-3,CASSDRDSYNEQFF,TGCGCCAGCAGCGACCGGGACAGCTACAATGAGCAGTTCTTC
-,TRBD1,TRBJ2-7,TRBV7-9,CASSPGTGLGEQYF,TGTGCCAGCAGCCCCGGGACAGGGTTGGGTGAGCAGTACTTC
-,-,TRBJ1-1,TRBV11-2,CASSPHREAFF,TGTGCCAGCAGCCCGCACAGAGAAGCTTTCTTT
-,-,TRBJ1-1,TRBV7-9,CASSLAVGGDTEAFF,TGTGCCAGCAGCTTAGCCGTCGGGGGGGACACTGAAGCTTTCTTT
-,TRBD2,TRBJ2-5,TRBV11-2,CASSQGGKTQYF,TGTGCCAGCAGTCAGGGAGGGAAGACCCAGTACTTC
-,-,TRBJ1-2,TRBV7-9,CASSLVQGHGYTF,TGTGCCAGCAGCTTAGTACAGGGCCATGGCTACACCTTC
few,TRBD1,TRBJ1-2,TRBV2,CASSLDRGYGYTF,TGTGCCAGCAGTTTAGACAGGGGCTATGGCTACACCTTC
-,-,TRBJ1-2,TRBV6-5,CASSYAGVYTF,TGTGCCAGCAGTTACGCCGGTGTCTACACCTTC